This T cell receptor beta chain was sequenced during a study of T cell repertoires in cytomegalovirus infection. TCRdb redid the calling of the reads with MiXCR, one entry per CDR3 protein. The profile shows a few hundred thousand distinct CDR3 sequences, around 40% of them singletons. Worth noting for this clonotype: What it binds is unknown.

The V end lost 8 bases, the J end lost 7 bases, and 11 bases lay between the germline ends. This CDR3 comprises 11 residues. Germline CDR1 is LNHDA and CDR2 is SQIVND (reference sequence). The sequence derives from a human donor in good health (CMV status not recorded). Some clones in this sample may be carry-over from other donors' samples. The chain joins TRBV19 to TRBJ1-1; TRBD1 is a possible D gene (6 bases). The source was cultured PBMCs, collected from culture after CMV antigen stimulation. Here the CDR3 DNA reads TGTGCCAGTGCGGGACACCTTGAAGCTTTCTTT. Protein product: CASAGHLEAFF. The full variable domain, with the rest looked up from reference TRBV19 and TRBJ1-1, is DGGITQSPKYLFRKEGQNVTLSCEQNLNHDAMYWYRQDPGQGLRLIYYSQIVNDFQKGDIAEGYSVSREKKESFPLTVTSAQKNPTAFYLCASAGHLEAFFGQGTRLTVV.